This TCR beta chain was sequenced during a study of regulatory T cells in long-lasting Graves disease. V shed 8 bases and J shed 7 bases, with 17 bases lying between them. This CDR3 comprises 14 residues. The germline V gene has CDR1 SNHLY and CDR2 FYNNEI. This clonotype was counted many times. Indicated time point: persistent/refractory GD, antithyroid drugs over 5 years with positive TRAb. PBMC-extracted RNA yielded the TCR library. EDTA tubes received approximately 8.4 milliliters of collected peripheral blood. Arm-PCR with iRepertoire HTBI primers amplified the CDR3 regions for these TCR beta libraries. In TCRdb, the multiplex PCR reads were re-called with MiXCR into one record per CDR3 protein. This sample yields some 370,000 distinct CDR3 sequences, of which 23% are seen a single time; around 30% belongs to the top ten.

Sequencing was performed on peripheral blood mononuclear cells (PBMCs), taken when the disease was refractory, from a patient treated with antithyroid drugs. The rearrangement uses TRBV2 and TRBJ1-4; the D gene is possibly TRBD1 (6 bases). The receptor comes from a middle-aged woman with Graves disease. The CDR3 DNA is TGTGCCAGCCGGTACAGGGAAGGCGGTGAAAAACTGTTTTTT. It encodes CASRYREGGEKLFF. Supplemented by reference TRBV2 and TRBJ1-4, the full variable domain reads EPEVTQTPSHQVTQMGQEVILRCVPISNHLYFYWYRQILGQKVEFLVSFYNNEISEKSEIFDDQFSVERPDGSNFTLKIRSTKLEDSAMYFCASRYREGGEKLFFGSGTQLSVL.